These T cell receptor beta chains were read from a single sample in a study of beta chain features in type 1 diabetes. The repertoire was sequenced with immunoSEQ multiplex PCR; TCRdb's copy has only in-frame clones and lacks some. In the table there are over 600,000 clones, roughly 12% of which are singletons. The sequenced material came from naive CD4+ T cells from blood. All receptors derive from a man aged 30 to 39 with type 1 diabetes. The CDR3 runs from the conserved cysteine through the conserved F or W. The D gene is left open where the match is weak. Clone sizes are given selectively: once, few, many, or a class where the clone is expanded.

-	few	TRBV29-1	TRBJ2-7	CSVEVFQGRTYEQYF	TGCAGCGTTGAAGTCTTTCAGGGGCGAACCTACGAGCAGTACTTC
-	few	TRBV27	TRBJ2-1	CASTGALHSYNEQFF	TGTGCCAGCACCGGGGCTCTGCACTCCTACAATGAGCAGTTCTTC
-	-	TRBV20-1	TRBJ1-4	CSARDKEKLFF	TGCAGTGCTAGAGATAAGGAAAAACTGTTTTTT
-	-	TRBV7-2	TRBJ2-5	CASSSDRRETQYF	TGTGCCAGCAGCTCCGACAGGAGGGAGACCCAGTACTTC
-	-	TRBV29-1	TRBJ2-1	CSVEEYRNNEQFF	TGCAGCGTTGAAGAATACAGGAACAATGAGCAGTTCTTC
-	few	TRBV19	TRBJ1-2	CASSTGYDGYTF	TGTGCCAGTAGTACGGGATACGATGGCTACACCTTC
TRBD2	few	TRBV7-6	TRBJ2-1	CASSPTSGGRFF	TGTGCCAGCAGCCCCACTAGCGGGGGTCGGTTCTTC
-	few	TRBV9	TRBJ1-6	CASSVEGQLNSPLHF	TGTGCCAGCAGCGTAGAAGGACAGTTGAATTCACCCCTCCACTTT
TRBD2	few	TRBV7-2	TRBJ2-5	CASSPGLAGGQETQYF	TGTGCCAGCAGCCCAGGACTAGCGGGGGGTCAGGAGACCCAGTACTTC
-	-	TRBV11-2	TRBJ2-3	CASSRGGGRGTDTQYF	TGTGCCAGCAGTCGGGGAGGGGGCCGGGGCACAGATACGCAGTATTTT
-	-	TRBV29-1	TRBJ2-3	CSVEVRQHSTSTDTQYF	TGCAGCGTTGAAGTCAGGCAACATTCTACTAGCACAGATACGCAGTATTTT
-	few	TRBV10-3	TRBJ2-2	CAISELAGLDAGELFF	TGTGCCATCAGTGAGTTGGCGGGGCTAGACGCCGGGGAGCTGTTTTTT
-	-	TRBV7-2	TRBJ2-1	CASSLGGRQFF	TGTGCCAGCAGCTTGGGCGGACGGCAGTTCTTC
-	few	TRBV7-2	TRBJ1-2	CASSSIGPYGYTF	TGTGCCAGCAGCTCCATTGGGCCCTATGGCTACACCTTC
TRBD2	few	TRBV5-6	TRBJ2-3	CASSPGGSTDTQYF	TGTGCCAGCAGCCCGGGGGGTAGCACAGATACGCAGTATTTT
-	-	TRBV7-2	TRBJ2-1	CASSVEDAFEQFF	TGTGCCAGCAGCGTAGAGGACGCCTTTGAGCAGTTCTTC
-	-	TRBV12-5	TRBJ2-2	CASGRGRGDTGELFF	TGTGCTAGTGGGCGGGGCAGGGGTGACACCGGGGAGCTGTTTTTT
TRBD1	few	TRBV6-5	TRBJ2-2	CATATGKNTGELFF	TGTGCCACCGCGACAGGGAAAAACACCGGGGAGCTGTTTTTT
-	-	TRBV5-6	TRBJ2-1	CASSSAGQSSYNEQFF	TGTGCCAGCAGCAGCGCGGGACAGAGCTCCTACAATGAGCAGTTCTTC
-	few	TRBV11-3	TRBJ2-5	CASSLVPQGTQYF	TGTGCCAGCAGCTTAGTGCCTCAGGGGACCCAGTACTTC
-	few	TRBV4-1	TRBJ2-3	CASSQASGRGGFRRQYF	TGCGCCAGCAGCCAAGCCAGCGGAAGGGGAGGTTTCCGTCGGCAGTATTTT
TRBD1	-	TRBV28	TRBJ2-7	CASRPTGIHEQYF	TGTGCCAGCAGACCGACAGGGATCCACGAGCAGTACTTC
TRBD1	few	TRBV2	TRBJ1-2	CARRQGGLSGYTF	TGTGCCAGAAGACAGGGGGGACTGAGTGGCTACACCTTC
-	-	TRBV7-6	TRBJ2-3	CASSATPPPDTQYF	TGTGCCAGCAGCGCGACGCCCCCGCCAGATACGCAGTATTTT
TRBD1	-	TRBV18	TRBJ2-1	CASSRDQGAGNEQFF	TGTGCCAGCTCACGGGATCAGGGGGCTGGGAATGAGCAGTTCTTC
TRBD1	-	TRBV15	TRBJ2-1	CATSTPRGRETRGDEQFF	TGTGCCACCAGCACACCCAGGGGGCGTGAGACTAGAGGCGATGAGCAGTTCTTC
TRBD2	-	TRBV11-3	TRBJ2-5	CASSFERGSPKETQYF	TGTGCCAGCAGCTTTGAGCGGGGGTCCCCAAAAGAGACCCAGTACTTC
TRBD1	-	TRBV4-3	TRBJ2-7	CASSLILTGGLDEQYF	TGCGCCAGCAGCCTCATCCTGACAGGGGGCCTGGACGAGCAGTACTTC
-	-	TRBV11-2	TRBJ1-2	CASSQSGQPSNYGYTF	TGTGCCAGCAGCCAGAGCGGACAGCCATCTAACTATGGCTACACCTTC
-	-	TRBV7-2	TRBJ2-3	CASSSRGWDTQYF	TGTGCCAGCAGCTCCAGGGGTTGGGATACGCAGTATTTT
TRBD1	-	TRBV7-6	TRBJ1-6	CASSLAPGGNNSPLHF	TGTGCCAGCAGCTTAGCTCCAGGGGGCAATAATTCACCCCTCCACTTT
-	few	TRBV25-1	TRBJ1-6	CASSDEGTGGNSPLHF	TGTGCCAGCAGTGATGAGGGGACCGGAGGGAATTCACCCCTCCACTTT
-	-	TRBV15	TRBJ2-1	CATSRDPGQGSYNEQFF	TGTGCCACCAGCAGAGATCCGGGCCAGGGCTCCTACAATGAGCAGTTCTTC
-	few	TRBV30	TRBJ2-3	CAWDISGDTQYF	TGTGCCTGGGATATCAGTGGGGATACGCAGTATTTT
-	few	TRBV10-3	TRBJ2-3	CAIGWVSDTQYF	TGTGCCATCGGATGGGTCTCAGATACGCAGTATTTT
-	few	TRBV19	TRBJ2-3	CASVGGSTDTQYF	TGTGCCAGCGTGGGGGGAAGCACAGATACGCAGTATTTT